This T cell receptor (beta chain) was observed in a study of graft-versus-host responses after intestinal transplantation. Only in-frame clones appear in the TCRdb table, and some are missing; sequencing was by immunoSEQ multiplex PCR. The sample carries tens of thousands of clones, more than 90% recorded once. About this clone: The antigen is undetermined.

Deletions cut 3 bases from V and 4 bases from J, with 10 bases between. Germline V lookup: CDR1 MGHRA, CDR2 YSYEKL. The CDR3 totals 14 residues. The J gene is TRBJ1-5, the V gene TRBV4-1, with D unresolved. The specimen comprised unstimulated CD8+ T cells sorted from spleen or lymph node cells, sampled before transplant. The sequence derives from a human donor who was the organ donor for an intestinal transplant. The CDR3 is CASSQSRGNQPQHF. The CDR3 nucleotides read TGCGCCAGCAGCCAGAGTAGAGGGAATCAGCCCCAGCATTTT.